The 20 T cell receptor beta chains below come from one sample, sequenced in a study of cytomegalovirus exposure and HLA in healthy donors. Vbeta (60) and Jbeta (13) primers were used in the PCR. Generated by immunoSEQ multiplex PCR, the TCRdb table keeps only in-frame clones and is missing some. The sample yields more than 85,000 clones, about 77% seen once. Sequencing used PBMCs. The receptor source for this set is a woman aged 50 to 60 in good health and CMV-seropositive.

This sequence joins TRBV18 and TRBJ2-5, with D unresolved. CDR1 and CDR2 (germline): KGHSH, LQKENI. Trimming cost V 2 bases and J 2 bases, with 9 bases left between them. The CDR3 runs to 14 residues. CDR3 in DNA: TGTGCCAGCTCACCAGTTGCCAGTCAAGAGACCCAGTACTTC. Protein: CASSPVASQETQYF.

This chain uses TRBV6-5 with TRBJ2-5, with D tentatively TRBD1 (6 bases). CDR1 and CDR2 (germline): MNHEY, SVGAGI. V lost 0 bases to trimming and J lost 2 bases, with 10 bases between them. There are 15 residues in the CDR3. CDR3 sequence (DNA): TGTGCCAGCAGTTACTCGACAGGATCACAAGAGACCCAGTACTTC. It codes for CASSYSTGSQETQYF.

This clone occurred once. The chain links TRBV28 to TRBJ1-1; 9 nucleotides line up with TRBD1. The CDR3 sequence is 16 residues long. The germline CDR1 and CDR2 sequences are MDHEN and SYDVKM. The V and J ends lost 6 bases and 3 bases, in that order; junction bases with no gene match: 11. In nucleotides, the CDR3 is TGTGCCAGCAGCCCAGGGACAGGGTGGAAGGACACTGAAGCTTTCTTT. Translation: CASSPGTGWKDTEAFF.

V gene TRBV10-2 combines with J gene TRBJ1-1; 7 bases line up with TRBD1. The germline gives CDR1 WSHSY, CDR2 SAAADI. Trimming cost V 5 bases and J 4 bases; bases outside gene matches: 4. The CDR3 contains 13 residues. DNA for the CDR3: TGCGCCAGCAGTCACTCAGGGGGCACTGAAGCTTTCTTT. It encodes CASSHSGGTEAFF.

This clone was recorded once. The chain recombines TRBV9 with TRBJ2-7; maybe TRBD1 (5 bases). V was trimmed by 2 bases and J by 2 bases, leaving 23 bases between them. The germline CDR1 and CDR2 sequences are SGDLS and YYNGEE. The CDR3 loop spans 18 amino acids. CDR3 DNA sequence: TGTGCCAGCAGCGTCTCATCCTCAGACAGAATAAACACCTACGAGCAGTACTTC. Amino acid sequence: CASSVSSSDRINTYEQYF.

This clone was seen a few times. The V call is TRBV19, the J call TRBJ2-2, with 7 bases identical to TRBD2. Germline V gene sequence: CDR1 LNHDA, CDR2 SQIVND (reference sequence). CDR3 length: 15 residues. V shed 5 bases, J shed 6 bases, and the junction held 9 bases outside the gene matches. The CDR3 DNA follows: TGTGCCAGTAGTTTCGGACTAGTGGGCGCCGGGGAGCTGTTTTTT. This encodes CASSFGLVGAGELFF.

The chain carries TRBV4-1 and TRBJ1-2; possible D gene TRBD1, 5 bases. The germline CDR1 and CDR2 sequences are MGHRA and YSYEKL. The CDR3 sequence is 12 residues long. Between the trimmed V and J ends, which lost 4 bases and 8 bases, there was a span of 11 bases. In DNA, the CDR3 is TGCGCCAGCAGCCGGGAGGGGACCGGCTACACCTTC. This encodes CASSREGTGYTF.

The chain is built from TRBV5-6 and TRBJ1-2, with D maybe TRBD1 (5 bases). The length of the CDR3 is 15 residues. Trimming removed 4 bases from V and 4 bases from J, with 17 bases in between. Germline values: CDR1 SGHDT, CDR2 YYEEEE. CDR3 residues: CASSPDRGLGYGYTF. CDR3 DNA sequence: TGTGCCAGCAGCCCGGACCGGGGACTCGGCTATGGCTACACCTTC.

The chain joins TRBV29-1 to TRBJ1-5; weak D call: TRBD1 (5 bases). In germline, CDR1 is SQVTM, CDR2 ANQGSEA. CDR3 size: 13 residues. Between the trimmed V and J ends, which lost 4 bases and 6 bases, there was a span of 13 bases. The CDR3 sequence is CSVVTGSSQPQHF. The CDR3 DNA sequence: TGCAGCGTTGTAACAGGTTCGAGTCAGCCCCAGCATTTT.

This clone turned up a few times. The CDR3 reads CASSATGQGNNEQFF. The CDR3 bases are TGTGCCAGCAGCGCAACGGGACAGGGTAACAATGAGCAGTTCTTC. The chain joins TRBV9 to TRBJ2-1; TRBD1 aligns across 9 bases. Germline CDR1 SGDLS, CDR2 YYNGEE. CDR3 length: 15 amino acids. With V trimmed by 3 bases and J by 5 bases, 6 bases remained unmatched.

The V gene is TRBV7-6, the J gene TRBJ1-3, with TRBD1 matching 7 bases. After removal of 5 bases from V and 8 bases from J, the junction contained 9 bases not matched to a gene. This CDR3 comprises 14 residues. The germline V gene encodes CDR1 SGHVS and CDR2 FNYEAQ. CDR3 loop: CASSPHRGADTIYF. The CDR3 DNA reads TGTGCCAGCAGCCCGCACAGGGGAGCAGACACCATATATTTT. Full variable domain (missing parts from reference TRBV7-6 and TRBJ1-3): GAGVSQSPRYKVTKRGQDVALRCDPISGHVSLYWYRQALGQGPEFLTYFNYEAQQDKSGLPNDRFSAERPEGSISTLTIQRTEQRDSAMYRCASSPHRGADTIYFGEGSWLTVV.

The J gene is TRBJ1-1, the V gene TRBV27, with 9 bases matching TRBD1. J was trimmed by 5 bases and V by 2 bases; bases with no gene match: 3. Germline V gene lookup returns CDR1 MNHEY and CDR2 SMNVEV (reference sequence). CDR3 length: 14 residues. CDR3 nucleotides: TGTGCCAGCAGTTTACGACAGGGGGGTACTGAAGCTTTCTTT. Translated, it gives CASSLRQGGTEAFF.

This clone was detected once. V gene TRBV10-2 combines with J gene TRBJ2-6, with 9 bases fitting TRBD1. CDR3 length: 18 residues. J was trimmed by 3 bases and V by 6 bases; bases with no gene match: 12. Germline assignment: CDR1 WSHSY and CDR2 SAAADI. The CDR3 coding sequence is TGCGCCAGCAGGGCTACCGGGACAGGGTTGAGTGGGGCCAACGTCCTGACTTTC. Its translation: CASRATGTGLSGANVLTF.

This clone was observed a few times. The chain employs TRBV11-2 and TRBJ1-3; D not resolved. The germline V and J ends were trimmed by 7 bases and 0 bases, with 7 bases remaining between them. Germline CDR1 is SGHAT and CDR2 is FQNNGV. The CDR3 runs 13 residues. CDR3 residues: CASTINSGNTIYF. CDR3 in DNA: TGTGCCAGCACAATCAACTCTGGAAACACCATATATTTT. Supplemented by reference TRBV11-2 and TRBJ1-3, the full variable domain reads EAGVAQSPRYKIIEKRQSVAFWCNPISGHATLYWYQQILGQGPKLLIQFQNNGVVDDSQLPKDRFSAERLKGVDSTLKIQPAKLEDSAVYLCASTINSGNTIYFGEGSWLTVV.

The rearrangement joins TRBV14 to TRBJ1-2, with D possibly matching TRBD1 (5 bases). V was clipped by 10 bases and J by 8 bases, with 20 bases between them. The CDR3 runs 13 residues. The germline gives CDR1 SGHDN, CDR2 FVKESK. DNA of the CDR3: TGTGCCACCTCCCCGGGGGATCCGGGCGGCTACACCTTC. Amino acids: CATSPGDPGGYTF. The full variable domain, completed using reference TRBV14 and TRBJ1-2, is EAGVTQFPSHSVIEKGQTVTLRCDPISGHDNLYWYRRVMGKEIKFLLHFVKESKQDESGMPNNRFLAERTGGTYSTLKVQPAELEDSGVYFCATSPGDPGGYTFGSGTRLTVV.

This clone was observed a few times. The CDR3 region is CASSQGYSSGNTIYF. CDR3 bases: TGCGCCAGCAGCCAAGGGTACAGTTCTGGAAACACCATATATTTT. This chain uses TRBV4-1 with TRBJ1-3; the D is unclear. Germline lookup yields CDR1 MGHRA and CDR2 YSYEKL. The CDR3 totals 15 residues. V was clipped by 1 base and J by 1 base, with 8 bases between them.

The rearrangement uses TRBV4-1 and TRBJ2-7; D may be TRBD1 (6 bases). Trimming stripped 2 bases from V and 0 bases from J, with 8 bases between. This CDR3 is 14 amino acids long. Germline V gene sequence: CDR1 MGHRA, CDR2 YSYEKL. The CDR3 DNA reads as TGCGCCAGCAGCCAACCGGACAGCTCCTACGAGCAGTACTTC. Its translation: CASSQPDSSYEQYF.

The V call is TRBV4-2, the J call TRBJ1-2, with 8 bases matching TRBD1. The CDR3 spans 15 residues. Germline assignment: CDR1 LGHNA and CDR2 YNFKEQ. J lost 6 bases, V lost 1 base, and 7 bases had no gene match. CDR3: CASSQVSQGAHGYTF. CDR3 nucleotide sequence: TGTGCCAGCAGCCAAGTTTCCCAGGGGGCCCATGGCTACACCTTC.

This clone has a handful of counts. The V gene is TRBV10-2, the J gene TRBJ1-5; D gene uncertain. V gave up 3 bases and J gave up 6 bases, with 12 bases separating them. Germline-derived CDR1 and CDR2 are WSHSY and SAAADI. CDR3 size: 14 residues. In DNA form, the CDR3 reads TGCGCCAGCAGTGACGCGGAGGCTGGTCAGCCCCAGCATTTT. This translates into CASSDAEAGQPQHF.

J is TRBJ2-1 and V is TRBV18, with D unclear. The germline V and J ends were trimmed by 2 bases and 4 bases, with 12 bases remaining between them. The CDR3 length is 15 residues. CDR1 and CDR2 from the germline V gene are KGHSH and LQKENI. The CDR3 region has the DNA TGTGCCAGCTCACCATCGCTATCCGGGTACAATGAGCAGTTCTTC. Protein: CASSPSLSGYNEQFF.